These 26 T cell receptor beta chains were all obtained from the same sample, sequenced in a study of blood T cell repertoires in COVID-19. Assay used: immunoSEQ multiplex PCR; TCRdb lists only in-frame clones, some missing. The sample shows roughly 140,000 clones, about 88% of them seen only once. What was sequenced was peripheral blood. The receptors here all came from a human donor in a cohort sampled during active COVID-19.

The gene calls are TRBV28 and TRBJ2-7; TRBD1 might be the D (6 bases). V shed 5 bases and J shed 2 bases, with 10 bases lying between them. Germline CDR1 reads MDHEN; CDR2 reads SYDVKM. The CDR3 covers 13 residues. CDR3 residues: CASSRQAPYEQYF. The CDR3 region has the DNA TGTGCCAGCAGTCGACAGGCACCCTACGAGCAGTACTTC.

The chain is built from TRBV3-1 (or the pseudogene TRBV3-2) and TRBJ2-7; 7 bases align to TRBD2. The length of the CDR3 is 15 residues. CDR1 is LGHDT, CDR2 YNNKEL, per germline (reference sequence). After removal of 3 bases from V and 2 bases from J, the junction contained 7 bases not matched to a gene. For the CDR3, the DNA is TGTGCCAGCAGCCATTTTACTAGCGCAGCCTACGAGCAGTACTTC. Encoded protein: CASSHFTSAAYEQYF.

The V and J genes are TRBV28 and TRBJ2-7; D is ambiguous. The ends were cut back, 2 bases at V and 6 bases at J, with 8 bases in the middle. Germline lookup yields CDR1 MDHEN and CDR2 SYDVKM. The CDR3 has 12 amino acids. CDR3 sequence reads: CASSLGWSEQYF. CDR3 nucleotide sequence: TGTGCCAGCAGTTTAGGGTGGAGCGAGCAGTACTTC.

The chain combines TRBV6-6 with TRBJ2-7; possible D gene TRBD2, 6 bases. The CDR3 spans 24 residues. Germline V gene sequence: CDR1 MNHNY, CDR2 SVGAGI (reference sequence). V was clipped by 8 bases and J by 0 bases, with 44 bases between them. The CDR3, as DNA: TGTGCCAGCGGCTCCGGACCCCCGTGGGGGGAGGACAAGCTCCTACCCCTTAGCTCCTACGAGCAGTACTTC. As protein: CASGSGPPWGEDKLLPLSSYEQYF.

The chain links TRBV28 to TRBJ2-7, with D tentatively TRBD1 (6 bases). Looked up from germline, CDR1 is MDHEN and CDR2 is SYDVKM. Deletions cut 6 bases from V and 3 bases from J, with 21 bases between. This CDR3 contains 16 residues. The CDR3 loop reads CASRLAGVKLNYEQYF. The CDR3 DNA is TGTGCCAGCAGATTAGCAGGGGTCAAACTCAACTACGAGCAGTACTTC.

The rearrangement links TRBV2 to TRBJ2-7; 11 positions match TRBD2. Germline V lookup: CDR1 SNHLY, CDR2 FYNNEI. The CDR3 length is 15 residues. V was clipped by 5 bases and J by 4 bases; unmatched bases: 7. CDR3 nucleotides: TGTGCCAGCAGTTGGACTAGCGGGCCATCATACGAGCAGTACTTC. This gives the protein CASSWTSGPSYEQYF.

The chain uses TRBV10-3 and TRBJ2-7; D unclear. The CDR3 spans 15 residues. CDR1 is ENHRY, CDR2 SYGVKD, per germline. The V end lost 4 bases, the J end lost 0 bases, and 13 bases lay between the germline ends. The CDR3 nucleotides are TGTGCCATCAGTGGAAGTGGGCTTAGCTCCTACGAGCAGTACTTC. This translates into CAISGSGLSSYEQYF.

The V gene is TRBV5-1, the J gene TRBJ2-1, with 10 bases identical to TRBD2. The CDR3 has 15 amino acids. The germline V gene has CDR1 SGHRS and CDR2 YFSETQ. V shed 7 bases and J 8 bases; nucleotides not matched to a gene: 12. In DNA form, the CDR3 reads TGCGCCAGCGGACCTACTAGCGGGGCCCCCCATGAGCAGTTCTTC. This translates into CASGPTSGAPHEQFF.

The chain employs TRBV5-5 and TRBJ1-3; D is undetermined. This CDR3 is 16 amino acids long. V lost 2 bases and J 0 bases, leaving 12 bases between the germline ends. Germline V gene sequence: CDR1 SGHKS, CDR2 YYEKEE (reference sequence). The DNA of the CDR3 is TGTGCCAGCAGCTTAGACCTAGCCTACTCTGGAAACACCATATATTTT. This sequence encodes CASSLDLAYSGNTIYF. Variable domain in full (rest from reference TRBV5-5 and TRBJ1-3): DAGVTQSPTHLIKTRGQQVTLRCSPISGHKSVSWYQQVLGQGPQFIFQYYEKEERGRGNFPDRFSARQFPNYSSELNVNALLLGDSALYLCASSLDLAYSGNTIYFGEGSWLTVV.

The chain uses TRBV7-2 and TRBJ1-2; possibly TRBD1 for D (5 bases). The CDR3 totals 15 residues. Germline-derived CDR1 and CDR2 are SGHTA and FQGNSA. The ends were cut back, 1 base at V and 7 bases at J, with 16 bases in the middle. This chain's CDR3 is CASSLVRGGFAGYTF. DNA of the CDR3: TGTGCCAGCAGCTTAGTGCGGGGGGGATTCGCTGGCTACACCTTC.

The rearrangement uses TRBV5-1 and TRBJ2-1, with D unclear. The germline V and J ends were trimmed by 0 bases and 0 bases, with 10 bases remaining between them. The germline V gene encodes CDR1 SGHRS and CDR2 YFSETQ. CDR3 length: 16 residues. The CDR3: CASSLGPASSYNEQFF. CDR3 sequence (DNA): TGCGCCAGCAGCTTGGGCCCCGCCAGCTCCTACAATGAGCAGTTCTTC.

The J gene is TRBJ2-7, the V gene TRBV7-2; D possibly corresponds to TRBD1 (6 bases). The CDR3 spans 15 residues. Trimming removed 6 bases at V and 3 bases at J, with 18 bases between. Germline V gives CDR1 SGHTA, CDR2 FQGNSA. CDR3 sequence: CASSITSQGNYEQYF. CDR3 sequence (DNA): TGTGCCAGCAGTATAACGTCACAGGGCAACTACGAGCAGTACTTC.

The chain has TRBV5-4 and TRBJ1-2; 9 bases align to TRBD1. Germline CDR1 is SGHNT and CDR2 is YYREEE (reference sequence). Trimming at V came to 2 bases and at J to 7 bases, leaving 9 bases not matched to a gene. The CDR3 is made up of 15 amino acids. The DNA for the CDR3 is TGTGCCAGCAGCTTCCCGGGACAGGGTGGAACTGGCTACACCTTC. This codes for CASSFPGQGGTGYTF.

The chain carries TRBV4-1 and TRBJ2-6; TRBD1 might be the D (5 bases). V gave up 2 bases and J gave up 4 bases, with 15 bases separating them. The CDR3 is 17 amino acids. CDR1 and CDR2 (germline): MGHRA, YSYEKL. CDR3 region: CASSQQGSPSGANVLTF. CDR3 bases: TGCGCCAGCAGCCAACAGGGCTCCCCCTCCGGGGCCAACGTCCTGACTTTC.

The chain combines TRBV20-1 with TRBJ1-1, with 7 bases aligning to TRBD1. The germline CDR1 and CDR2 sequences are DFQATT and SNEGSKA (reference sequence). Unmatched junction bases numbered 4, after V lost 6 bases and J lost 6 bases. CDR3 length: 11 residues. Here the CDR3 DNA reads TGCAGTGCATGGACAGGACCTGAAGCTTTCTTT. It is translated as CSAWTGPEAFF.

The J gene is TRBJ2-2, the V gene TRBV6-5, with D perhaps matching TRBD2 (6 bases). Between the trimmed V and J ends, which lost 4 bases and 7 bases, there was a span of 16 bases. Per germline, CDR1 MNHEY and CDR2 SVGAGI. The CDR3 covers 15 residues. DNA for the CDR3: TGTGCCAGCAGTTGGTCCGGGAGAACTAACGGGGAGCTGTTTTTT. Amino acids: CASSWSGRTNGELFF.

The chain employs TRBV6-5 and TRBJ2-7; D is uncertain. Trimming cost V 4 bases and J 6 bases, with 19 bases left between them. The CDR3 is made up of 15 amino acids. Germline V gene data show CDR1 as MNHEY and CDR2 as SVGAGI. CDR3 nucleotide sequence: TGTGCCAGCAGTTCCCCTCGACAAGGCCACCGCGAGCAGTACTTC. Residues: CASSSPRQGHREQYF.

The CDR3 coding sequence is TGTGCCAGCAGCAGACAGGGAACACTTAGCAATCAGCCCCAGCATTTT. This encodes CASSRQGTLSNQPQHF. The V call is TRBV28, the J call TRBJ1-5, with 7 bases aligning to TRBD1. The CDR3 contains 16 residues. The junction had 8 bases not matched to a gene; V was cut back by 6 bases and J by 0 bases. Germline V CDR1 and CDR2: MDHEN, SYDVKM.

This chain links TRBV6-2 or TRBV6-3 with TRBJ2-5, with 8 nucleotides matching TRBD1. This CDR3 spans 15 amino acids. After removal of 0 bases from V and 4 bases from J, the junction contained 4 bases not matched to a gene. Germline V CDR1 and CDR2: MNHEY, SVGEGT. The CDR3, as DNA: TGTGCCAGCAGTTACTCCACAGGGGGTGGAGAGACCCAGTACTTC. It encodes CASSYSTGGGETQYF.

The J gene is TRBJ2-3, the V gene TRBV11-3; 8 bases align to TRBD2. The CDR3 sequence is 13 residues long. Looked up from germline, CDR1 is SGHNT and CDR2 is YENEEA. The V segment lost 5 bases and the J segment 4 bases; nucleotides outside the gene matches: 2. CDR3 coding DNA: TGTGCCAGCAGCCCGGGACTAGCAGATACGCAGTATTTT. Its protein product is CASSPGLADTQYF. Supplemented by reference TRBV11-3 and TRBJ2-3, the full variable domain reads EAGVVQSPRYKIIEKKQPVAFWCNPISGHNTLYWYLQNLGQGPELLIRYENEEAVDDSQLPKDRFSAERLKGVDSTLKIQPAELGDSAVYLCASSPGLADTQYFGPGTRLTVL.

This chain links TRBV2 with TRBJ2-5, with TRBD2 matching 8 bases. V lost 4 bases to trimming and J lost 5 bases; unmatched junction nucleotides: 9. Germline V gene lookup returns CDR1 SNHLY and CDR2 FYNNEI. The CDR3 totals 15 residues. The CDR3 region is CASSGQGLGRETQYF. The CDR3 nucleotides read TGTGCCAGCAGTGGTCAGGGACTAGGACGGGAGACCCAGTACTTC.

The J gene is TRBJ2-7, the V gene TRBV18, with TRBD2 matching over 11 bases. The CDR3 sequence is 24 residues long. Trimming took 4 bases from V and 0 from J; bases not matched to a gene: 29. CDR1 KGHSH and CDR2 LQKENI come from the germline V gene. CDR3 in DNA: TGTGCCAGCTCACACCACGTTGGGCCACTAGCGGGAGTCTTGGACCTTTTCAGCTCCTACGAGCAGTACTTC. As protein: CASSHHVGPLAGVLDLFSSYEQYF.

In its sample, this clone was seen a few times. The chain carries TRBV30 and TRBJ2-2; 10 bases are a match to TRBD2. The CDR3 sequence is 14 residues long. V gave up 8 bases and J gave up 2 bases; unmatched junction bases: 5. Germline CDR1 reads GTSNPN; CDR2 reads SVGIG (reference sequence). CDR3: CAGAGGLNTGELFF. The CDR3 DNA follows: TGTGCCGGAGCGGGGGGGCTTAACACCGGGGAGCTGTTTTTT.

This chain uses TRBV6-1 with TRBJ2-3, with TRBD1 matching 12 bases. V was pared by 2 bases and J by 1 base, with 7 bases of the junction left unmatched. The CDR3 is 18 amino acids. Looked up from germline, CDR1 is MNHNS and CDR2 is SASEGT. In nucleotides, the CDR3 is TGTGCCAGCAGTGAATTCCTTGGGACAGGGGGCGGCACAGATACGCAGTATTTT. Translated, it gives CASSEFLGTGGGTDTQYF.

The chain combines TRBV30 with TRBJ2-3, with 11 bases fitting TRBD2. Germline CDR1 and CDR2: GTSNPN and SVGIG (reference sequence). V gave up 0 bases and J gave up 6 bases; unmatched junction bases: 8. This CDR3 region has 16 residues. The CDR3 nucleotides are TGTGCCTGGAGTGTACAGTTAGCGGGGGGGCCGGATACGCAGTATTTT. Protein: CAWSVQLAGGPDTQYF.

This clone came up many times. The chain couples TRBV5-1 to TRBJ1-1; unclear D gene. Germline V gene data show CDR1 as SGHRS and CDR2 as YFSETQ. The CDR3 is made up of 15 amino acids. The V end was cut by 0 bases, the J end by 5 bases, with 14 bases between. The CDR3 region has the DNA TGCGCCAGCAGCTTGGCCGGTCCGCGGGAAACTGAAGCTTTCTTT. Amino acid sequence: CASSLAGPRETEAFF.